This TCR beta chain was sequenced in a study of blood T cells in healthy people across ages. All donors came from Russia, were Caucasian and healthy, and spanned ages about 6 to 100. Comment on this clonotype: Its antigen is still unknown.

The authors ran a second PCR of about 6 to 11 cycles using a sample-barcoded 5' primer and a J-beta primer mix. TCRdb re-called the 5' RACE reads through MiXCR, storing one row per CDR3 protein. Of about 640,000 distinct CDR3 sequences in the sample, roughly 50% were seen once. Study-level findings and limits: TCR beta diversity was tightly associated with the proportion of naive T cells.

The sequenced material came from blood. This TCR was sampled from a man in his sixties in good health.

The CDR3 DNA sequence: TGTGCCATCAGTGATTCCGGGACAGGGGTCTACGAGCAGTACTTC. Translation gives CAISDSGTGVYEQYF. V usage is TRBV10-3 and J usage is TRBJ2-7; 10 nucleotides line up with TRBD1. The CDR3 sequence is 15 residues long. In germline, CDR1 is ENHRY, CDR2 SYGVKD. V was pared by 3 bases and J by 3 bases, with 5 bases of the junction left unmatched.